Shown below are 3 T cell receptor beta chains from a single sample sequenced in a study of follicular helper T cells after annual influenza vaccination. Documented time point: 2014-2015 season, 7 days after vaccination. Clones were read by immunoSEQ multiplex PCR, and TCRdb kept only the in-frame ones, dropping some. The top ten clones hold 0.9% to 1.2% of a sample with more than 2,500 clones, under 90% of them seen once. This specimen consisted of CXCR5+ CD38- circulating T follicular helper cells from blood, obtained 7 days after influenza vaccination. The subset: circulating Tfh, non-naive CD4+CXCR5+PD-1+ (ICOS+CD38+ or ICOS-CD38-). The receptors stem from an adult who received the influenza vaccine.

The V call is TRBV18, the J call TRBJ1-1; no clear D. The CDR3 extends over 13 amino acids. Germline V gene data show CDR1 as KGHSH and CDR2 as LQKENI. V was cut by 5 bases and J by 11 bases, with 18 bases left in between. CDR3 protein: CASSTRLQESAFF. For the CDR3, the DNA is TGTGCCAGCTCAACTAGACTGCAAGAGTCGGCTTTCTTT.

The CDR3 DNA follows: TGTGCCAGCAGCTCAGACAGGGGGCCCTTTCAGCCCCAGCATTTT. Translating gives CASSSDRGPFQPQHF. J is TRBJ1-5 and V is TRBV7-2, with 10 bases matching TRBD1. Germline V lookup: CDR1 SGHTA, CDR2 FQGNSA. The V gene end was trimmed by 4 bases and the J gene end by 6 bases; junction bases not matched to a gene: 6. This CDR3 has 15 residues.

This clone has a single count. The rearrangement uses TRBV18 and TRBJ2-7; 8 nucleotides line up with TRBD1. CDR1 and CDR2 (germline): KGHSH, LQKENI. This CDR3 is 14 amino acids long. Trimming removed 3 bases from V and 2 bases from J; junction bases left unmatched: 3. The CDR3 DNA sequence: TGTGCCAGCTCACCCCGGACAGGGCCCTACGAGCAGTACTTC. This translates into CASSPRTGPYEQYF.